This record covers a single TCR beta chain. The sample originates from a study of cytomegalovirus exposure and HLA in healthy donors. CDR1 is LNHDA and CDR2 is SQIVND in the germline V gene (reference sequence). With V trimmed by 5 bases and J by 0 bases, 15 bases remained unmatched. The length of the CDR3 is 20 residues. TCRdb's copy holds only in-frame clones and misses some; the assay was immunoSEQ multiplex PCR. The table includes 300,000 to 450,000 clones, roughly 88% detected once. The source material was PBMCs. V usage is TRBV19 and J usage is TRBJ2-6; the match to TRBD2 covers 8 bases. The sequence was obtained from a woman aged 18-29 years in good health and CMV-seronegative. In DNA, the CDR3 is TGTGCCAGTAGTCGGGGGGGGATGGCCACCCGAAGCTCTGGGGCCAACGTCCTGACTTTC. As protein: CASSRGGMATRSSGANVLTF.